This record looks at one T cell receptor beta chain sequence and its context. These data originate in a study of blood T cell repertoires in COVID-19. Study-wide background: Italy, Spain and the United States were the sources of the convalescent and acute COVID-19 samples.

Recruitment covered about two dozen US areas and drew participants whose ages spanned roughly 18 to 90 years. Clinical history reported by participants formed the basis on which cohorts were assigned. The V gene lost 6 bases and the J gene lost 7 bases, with 13 bases spanning the gap. Looked up from germline, CDR1 is SNHLY and CDR2 is FYNNEI. This CDR3 is 13 amino acids long. Original processing methods: Using reference gene primer amplification, nucleated cell counts were estimated. Assay used: immunoSEQ multiplex PCR; TCRdb lists only in-frame clones, some missing. From that table come the V and J calls and clone size; the DNA was used to work out D and trimming. The repertoire holds approximately 260,000 clones, about 80% seen once, with approximately 4% in the top ten.

J is TRBJ1-5 and V is TRBV2, with no clear D. Sequenced material: PBMCs or T cells enriched from blood (not recorded which). This receptor was identified in a man aged 25 to 45 with acute COVID-19. This CDR3 reads CASRPPGVQPQHF. CDR3 DNA: TGTGCCAGCAGACCTCCCGGAGTCCAGCCCCAGCATTTT.